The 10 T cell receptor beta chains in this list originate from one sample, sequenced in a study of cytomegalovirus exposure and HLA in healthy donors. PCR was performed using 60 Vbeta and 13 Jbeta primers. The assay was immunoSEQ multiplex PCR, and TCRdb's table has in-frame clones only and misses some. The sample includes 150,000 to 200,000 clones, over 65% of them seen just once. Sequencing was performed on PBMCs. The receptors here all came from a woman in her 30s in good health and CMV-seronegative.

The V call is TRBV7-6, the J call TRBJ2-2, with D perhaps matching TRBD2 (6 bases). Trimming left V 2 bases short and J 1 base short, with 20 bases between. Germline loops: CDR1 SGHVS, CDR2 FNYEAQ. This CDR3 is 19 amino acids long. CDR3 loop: CASSLLASLGLMNTGELFF. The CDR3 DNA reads TGTGCCAGCAGCTTATTAGCCTCGTTGGGACTGATGAACACCGGGGAGCTGTTTTTT.

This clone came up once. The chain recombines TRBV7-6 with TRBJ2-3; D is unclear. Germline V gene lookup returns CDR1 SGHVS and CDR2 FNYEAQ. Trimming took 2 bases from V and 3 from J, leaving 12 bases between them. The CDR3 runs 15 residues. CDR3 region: CASSLLPGSTDTQYF. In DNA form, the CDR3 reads TGTGCCAGCAGCTTACTCCCGGGTTCTACAGATACGCAGTATTTT.

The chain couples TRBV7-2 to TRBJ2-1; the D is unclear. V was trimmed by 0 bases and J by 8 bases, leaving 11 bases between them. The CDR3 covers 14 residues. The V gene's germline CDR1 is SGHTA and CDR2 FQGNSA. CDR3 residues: CASSLAGPFDEQFF. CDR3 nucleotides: TGTGCCAGCAGCTTAGCGGGCCCTTTCGATGAGCAGTTCTTC.

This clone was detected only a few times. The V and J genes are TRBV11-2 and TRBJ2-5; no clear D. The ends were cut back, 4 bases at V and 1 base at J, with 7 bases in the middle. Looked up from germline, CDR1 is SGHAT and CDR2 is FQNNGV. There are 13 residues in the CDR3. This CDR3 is CASSYTLQETQYF. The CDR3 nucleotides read TGTGCCAGCAGCTATACTCTCCAAGAGACCCAGTACTTC.

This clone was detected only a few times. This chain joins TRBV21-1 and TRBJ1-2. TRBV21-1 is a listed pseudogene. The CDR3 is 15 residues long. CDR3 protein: CASSKLRGGDYGYTF. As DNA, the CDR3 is TGTGCCAGCAGCAAACTAAGGGGAGGGGACTATGGCTACACCTTC.

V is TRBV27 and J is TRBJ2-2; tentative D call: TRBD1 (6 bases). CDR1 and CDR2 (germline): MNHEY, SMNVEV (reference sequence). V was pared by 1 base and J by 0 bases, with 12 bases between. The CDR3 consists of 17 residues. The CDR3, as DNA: TGTGCCAGCAGTTTATGGACAGAGTTAACGAACACCGGGGAGCTGTTTTTT. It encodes CASSLWTELTNTGELFF.

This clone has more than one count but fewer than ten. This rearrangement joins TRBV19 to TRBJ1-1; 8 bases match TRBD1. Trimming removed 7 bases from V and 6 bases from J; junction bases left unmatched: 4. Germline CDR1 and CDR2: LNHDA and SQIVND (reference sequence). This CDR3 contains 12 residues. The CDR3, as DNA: TGTGCCAGTAATACAGGGGGGGCTGAAGCTTTCTTT. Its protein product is CASNTGGAEAFF.

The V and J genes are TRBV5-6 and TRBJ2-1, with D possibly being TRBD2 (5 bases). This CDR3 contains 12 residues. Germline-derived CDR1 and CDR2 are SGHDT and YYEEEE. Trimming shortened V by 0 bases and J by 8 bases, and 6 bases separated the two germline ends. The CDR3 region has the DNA TGTGCCAGCAGCTTGGGGCGGGATGAGCAGTTCTTC. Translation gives CASSLGRDEQFF.

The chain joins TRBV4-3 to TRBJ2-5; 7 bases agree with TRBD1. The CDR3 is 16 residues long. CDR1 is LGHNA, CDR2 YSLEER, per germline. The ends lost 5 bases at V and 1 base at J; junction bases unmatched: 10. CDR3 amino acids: CASSTRTGRPQETQYF. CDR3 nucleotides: TGCGCCAGCAGCACCCGGACAGGTAGACCCCAAGAGACCCAGTACTTC.

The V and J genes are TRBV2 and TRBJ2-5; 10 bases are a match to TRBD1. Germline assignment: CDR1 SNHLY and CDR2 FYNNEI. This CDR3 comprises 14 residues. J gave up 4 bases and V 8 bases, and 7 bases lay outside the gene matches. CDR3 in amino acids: CASRDRGISETQYF. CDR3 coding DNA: TGTGCCAGCCGGGACAGGGGCATCTCAGAGACCCAGTACTTC.